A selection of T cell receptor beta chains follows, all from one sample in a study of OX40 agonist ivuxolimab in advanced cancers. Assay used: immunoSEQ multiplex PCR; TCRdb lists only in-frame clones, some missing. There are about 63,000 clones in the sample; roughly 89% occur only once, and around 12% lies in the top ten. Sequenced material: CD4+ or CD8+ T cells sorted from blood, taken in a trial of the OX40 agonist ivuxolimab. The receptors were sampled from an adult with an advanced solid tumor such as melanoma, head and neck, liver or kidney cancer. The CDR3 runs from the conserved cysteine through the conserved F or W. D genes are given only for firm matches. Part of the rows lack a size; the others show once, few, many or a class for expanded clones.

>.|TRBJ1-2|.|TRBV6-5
TGTGCCACCCAGCCGAGACAGGATTATGGCTACACCTTC
CATQPRQDYGYTF
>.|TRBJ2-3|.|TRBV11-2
TGTGCCAGCAGCTTCTCCTCCAACTTGGGACTTGACACAGATACGCAGTATTTT
CASSFSSNLGLDTDTQYF
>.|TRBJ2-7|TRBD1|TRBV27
TGTGCCAGCAGTCCTATACAGGGGAACTACGAGCAGTACTTC
CASSPIQGNYEQYF
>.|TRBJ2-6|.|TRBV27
TGTGCCAGCAGTACTGGGGCCAACGTCCTGACTTTC
CASSTGANVLTF
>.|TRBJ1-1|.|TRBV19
TGTGCCAGTAGCCTTATCAGTGGGAACACTGAAGCTTTCTTT
CASSLISGNTEAFF
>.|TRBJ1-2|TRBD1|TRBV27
TGTGCCAGCAGTCCCCGGACAGGGTTCTATGGCTACACCTTC
CASSPRTGFYGYTF
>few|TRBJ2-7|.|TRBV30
TGTGCCTGGAGTGTAGGTTACGGCTACGAGCAGTACTTC
CAWSVGYGYEQYF
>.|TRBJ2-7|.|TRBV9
TGTGCCAGCAGCGCCGACGGACTTGGAGATCCGGGATACCCCTACGAGCAGTACTTC
CASSADGLGDPGYPYEQYF
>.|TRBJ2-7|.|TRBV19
TGTGCCAGTAGTATCGGAATTCTCCTCTACGAGCAGTACTTC
CASSIGILLYEQYF
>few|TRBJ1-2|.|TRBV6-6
TGTGCCAGCCGGGACCCGGGAGACTATGGCTACACCTTC
CASRDPGDYGYTF
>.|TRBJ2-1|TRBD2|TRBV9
TGTGCCAGCAGCGAGCCCGGGACTAGCGGGGAGCAGTTCTTC
CASSEPGTSGEQFF